This T cell receptor beta chain was obtained from a study of long-term antiretroviral therapy in people with HIV. Study in general: Some samples came about a decade before the 2015 immediate-ART recommendation, and these were the earliest. Study results and caveats: In samples taken after ART, diversity increased but remained below transplant donor control levels. Clones that expanded before ART (that is, prior to treatment) dominated the repertoire at all time points.

V lost 5 bases and J lost 4; bases outside the gene matches: 9. This CDR3 is built from 15 residues. The V gene's germline CDR1 is SEHNR and CDR2 FQNEAQ (reference sequence). This clone showed up just once. As yet, its antigen is unknown. Researchers ran immunoSEQ v3.0 at survey level. Libraries were prepared by immunoSEQ multiplex PCR; TCRdb keeps only in-frame clonotypes and omits some of them. The table records about 25,000 clones, 70% to 90% of them present only once. The sample consisted of unsorted PBMCs, taken about 4.3 years after starting antiretroviral therapy. The chain combines TRBV7-9 with TRBJ1-1, with 8 nucleotides matching TRBD1. The source is a man aged 25-40 years with HIV. CDR3 DNA: TGTGCCAGCAGCACCGAGACAGGGGTTGGCACTGAAGCTTTCTTT. This codes for CASSTETGVGTEAFF.